The present TCR beta chain was sequenced within a study of post-analysis software for immune sequencing data. Overall study findings and caveats: Among five TRBV segments more frequent in patients than controls were TRBV5-6, TRBV5-1 and TRBV20-1. Samples from a shared batch, those prepared together, strongly co-clustered by F measure. Among multiple sclerosis patients, normalized Chao1 diversity was significantly below that of controls.

This CDR3 comprises 16 residues. Germline V lookup: CDR1 SGHRS, CDR2 YFSETQ. Built from TCR beta cDNA, the libraries had unique molecular identifiers in them. Out of 1 to 10 million T cells, about 460,000 cDNA molecules were generated. TCRdb independently ran MiXCR on the PCR reads; one entry per CDR3 protein. The profile shows about 770,000 distinct CDR3 sequences, approximately 44% of them singletons. This clonotype was seen a handful of times. Its antigen is not known. The clonotype comes from a girl aged 5-17 years with multiple sclerosis. Sequenced: blood. The chain has TRBV5-1 and TRBJ2-1; 8 bases map to TRBD2. TRBJ2-7 explains the end of the DNA better; the J call may be wrong. DNA of the CDR3: TGCGCCAGCAGCTTGAAGCGGGGGATGGGAGCCGACGAGCAGTACTTC. Translation gives CASSLKRGMGADEQYF.